This TCR beta chain was recorded in a study of blood T cells in healthy people across ages. Study-wide results and caveats: Samples with more naive T cells showed higher observed beta diversity.

Using a J-beta primer mix together with a sample-barcoded 5' primer, a second PCR was run for about 7 to 12 cycles. Each single sample gave us at least 2.5 million CDR3-containing paired-end reads. TCRdb re-derived calls from the 5' RACE reads in MiXCR, one entry per CDR3 protein. The sample consists of about 1.6 million distinct CDR3 sequences, roughly 32% of them appearing once. Healthy Caucasian individuals from Russia aged 6 to 90 were enrolled as donors. Investigators took about 9.1 milliliters of peripheral blood from every donor. Turning to this clonotype: Antigen: not known.

The sequence derives from a woman under 40 in good health. Sequences were obtained from blood.

This CDR3 is CAISESLRQGAGEQFF. The CDR3 DNA reads TGTGCCATCAGTGAGTCATTGAGACAGGGGGCGGGAGAGCAGTTCTTC. This sequence joins TRBV10-3 and TRBJ2-1, with TRBD1 matching 10 bases. V gave up 0 bases and J gave up 10 bases; unmatched junction bases: 9. This CDR3 spans 16 amino acids. The germline gives CDR1 ENHRY, CDR2 SYGVKD.